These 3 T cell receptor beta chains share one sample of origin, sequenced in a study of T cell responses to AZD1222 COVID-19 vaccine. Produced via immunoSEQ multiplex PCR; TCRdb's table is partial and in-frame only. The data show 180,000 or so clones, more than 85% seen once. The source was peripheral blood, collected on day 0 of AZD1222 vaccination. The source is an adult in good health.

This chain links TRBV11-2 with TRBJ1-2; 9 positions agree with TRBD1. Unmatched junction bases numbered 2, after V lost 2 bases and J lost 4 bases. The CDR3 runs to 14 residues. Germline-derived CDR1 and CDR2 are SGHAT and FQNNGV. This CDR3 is CASSLTGGTYGYTF. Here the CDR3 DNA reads TGTGCCAGCAGCTTAACAGGGGGCACCTATGGCTACACCTTC.

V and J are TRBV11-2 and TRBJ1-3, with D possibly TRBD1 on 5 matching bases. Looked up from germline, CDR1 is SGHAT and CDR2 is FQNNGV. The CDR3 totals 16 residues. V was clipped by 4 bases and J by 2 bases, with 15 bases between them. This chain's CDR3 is CASSSRSVGAGNTIYF. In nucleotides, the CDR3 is TGTGCCAGCAGCTCGCGAAGTGTGGGGGCTGGAAACACCATATATTTT.

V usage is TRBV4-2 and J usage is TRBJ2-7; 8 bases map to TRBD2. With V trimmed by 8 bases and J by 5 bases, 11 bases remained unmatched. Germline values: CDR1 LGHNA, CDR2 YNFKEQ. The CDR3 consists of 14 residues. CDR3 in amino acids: CASGLLAGGNEQYF. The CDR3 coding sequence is TGTGCCAGCGGTCTTTTGGCGGGGGGTAACGAGCAGTACTTC.